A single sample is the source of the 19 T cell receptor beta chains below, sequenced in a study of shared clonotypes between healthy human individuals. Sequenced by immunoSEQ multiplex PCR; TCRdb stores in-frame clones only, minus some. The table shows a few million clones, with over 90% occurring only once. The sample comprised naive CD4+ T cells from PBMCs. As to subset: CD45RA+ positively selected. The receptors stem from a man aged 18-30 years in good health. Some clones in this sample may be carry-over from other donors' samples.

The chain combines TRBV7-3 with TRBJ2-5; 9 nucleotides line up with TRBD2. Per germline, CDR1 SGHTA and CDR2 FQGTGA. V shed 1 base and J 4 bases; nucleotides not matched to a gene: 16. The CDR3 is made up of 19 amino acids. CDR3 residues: CASSLKAQMAGGTRETQYF. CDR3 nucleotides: TGTGCCAGCAGCTTAAAGGCCCAGATGGCGGGGGGGACGCGAGAGACCCAGTACTTC.

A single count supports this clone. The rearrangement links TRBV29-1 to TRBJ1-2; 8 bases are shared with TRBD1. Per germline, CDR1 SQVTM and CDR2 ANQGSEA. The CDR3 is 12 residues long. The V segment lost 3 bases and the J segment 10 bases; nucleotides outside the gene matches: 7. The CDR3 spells CSVDTTGVDYTF. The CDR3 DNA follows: TGCAGCGTTGATACGACAGGGGTCGACTACACCTTC. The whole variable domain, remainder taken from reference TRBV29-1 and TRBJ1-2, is SAVISQKPSRDICQRGTSLTIQCQVDSQVTMMFWYRQQPGQSLTLIATANQGSEATYESGFVIDKFPISRPNLTFSTLTVSNMSPEDSSIYLCSVDTTGVDYTFGSGTRLTVV.

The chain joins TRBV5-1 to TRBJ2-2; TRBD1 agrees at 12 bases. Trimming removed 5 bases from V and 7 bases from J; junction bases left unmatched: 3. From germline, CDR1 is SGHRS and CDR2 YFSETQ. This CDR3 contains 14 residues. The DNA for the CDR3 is TGCGCCAGCAGGGGACAGGGGGCAATCGGGGAGCTGTTTTTT. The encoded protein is CASRGQGAIGELFF.

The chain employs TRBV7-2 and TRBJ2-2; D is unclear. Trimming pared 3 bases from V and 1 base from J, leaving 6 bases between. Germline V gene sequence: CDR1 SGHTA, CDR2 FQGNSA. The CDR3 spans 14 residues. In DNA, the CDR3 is TGTGCCAGCAGCTTGTACAAGAACACCGGGGAGCTGTTTTTT. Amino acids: CASSLYKNTGELFF. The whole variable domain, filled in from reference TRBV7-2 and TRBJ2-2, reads GAGVSQSPSNKVTEKGKDVELRCDPISGHTALYWYRQSLGQGLEFLIYFQGNSAPDKSGLPSDRFSAERTGGSVSTLTIQRTQQEDSAVYLCASSLYKNTGELFFGEGSRLTVL.

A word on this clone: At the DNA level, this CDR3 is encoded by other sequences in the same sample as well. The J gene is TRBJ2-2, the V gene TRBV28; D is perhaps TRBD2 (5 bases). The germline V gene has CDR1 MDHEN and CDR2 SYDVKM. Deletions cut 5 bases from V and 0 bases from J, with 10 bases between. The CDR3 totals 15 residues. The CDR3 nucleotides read TGTGCCAGCAGTCCAAGGACTGCGAACACCGGGGAGCTGTTTTTT. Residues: CASSPRTANTGELFF.

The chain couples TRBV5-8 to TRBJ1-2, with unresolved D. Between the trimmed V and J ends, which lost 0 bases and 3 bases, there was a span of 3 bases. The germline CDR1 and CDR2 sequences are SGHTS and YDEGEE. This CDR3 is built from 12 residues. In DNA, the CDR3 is TGTGCCAGCAGCTTGGGATACTATGGCTACACCTTC. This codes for CASSLGYYGYTF.

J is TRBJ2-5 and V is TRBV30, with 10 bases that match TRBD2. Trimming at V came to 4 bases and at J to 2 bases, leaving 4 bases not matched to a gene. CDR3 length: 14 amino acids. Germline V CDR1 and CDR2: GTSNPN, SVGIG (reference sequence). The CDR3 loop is CAWKAAGGQETQYF. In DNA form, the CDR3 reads TGTGCCTGGAAGGCAGCGGGGGGGCAAGAGACCCAGTACTTC.

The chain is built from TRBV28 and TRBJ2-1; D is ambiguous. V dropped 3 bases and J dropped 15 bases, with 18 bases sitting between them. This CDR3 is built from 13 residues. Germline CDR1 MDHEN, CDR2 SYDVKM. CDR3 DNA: TGTGCCAGCAGTTTGGATGAGCGACATCCCCGGTTCTTC. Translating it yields CASSLDERHPRFF.

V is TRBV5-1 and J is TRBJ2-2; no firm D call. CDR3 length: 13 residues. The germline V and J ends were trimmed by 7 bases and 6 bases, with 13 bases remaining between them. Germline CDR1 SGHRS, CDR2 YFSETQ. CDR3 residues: CASWAIDAGELFF. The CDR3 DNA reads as TGCGCCAGCTGGGCCATAGATGCCGGGGAGCTGTTTTTT.

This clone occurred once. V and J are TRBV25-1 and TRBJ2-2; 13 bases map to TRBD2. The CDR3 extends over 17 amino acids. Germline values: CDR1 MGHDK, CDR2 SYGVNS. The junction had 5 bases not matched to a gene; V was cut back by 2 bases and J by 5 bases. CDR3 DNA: TGTGCCAGCAGTGAAGGGACTAGCGGGGCGAGTACCGGGGAGCTGTTTTTT. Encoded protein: CASSEGTSGASTGELFF.

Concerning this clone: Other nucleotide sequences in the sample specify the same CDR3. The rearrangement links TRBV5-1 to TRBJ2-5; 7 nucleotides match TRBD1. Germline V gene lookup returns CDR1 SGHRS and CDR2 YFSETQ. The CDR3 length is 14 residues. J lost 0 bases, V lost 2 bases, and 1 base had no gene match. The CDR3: CASSFGTDQETQYF. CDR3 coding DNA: TGCGCCAGCAGCTTCGGGACAGACCAAGAGACCCAGTACTTC.

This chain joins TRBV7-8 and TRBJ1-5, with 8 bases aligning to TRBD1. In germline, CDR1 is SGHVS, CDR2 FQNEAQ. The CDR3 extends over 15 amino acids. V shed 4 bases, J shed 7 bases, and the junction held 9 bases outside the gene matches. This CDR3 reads CASSSGQGGEQPQHF. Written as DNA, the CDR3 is TGTGCCAGCAGCTCCGGACAGGGAGGGGAGCAGCCCCAGCATTTT. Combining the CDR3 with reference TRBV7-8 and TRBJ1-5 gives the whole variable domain GAGVSQSPRYKVAKRGQDVALRCDPISGHVSLFWYQQALGQGPEFLTYFQNEAQLDKSGLPSDRFFAERPEGSVSTLKIQRTQQEDSAVYLCASSSGQGGEQPQHFGDGTRLSIL.

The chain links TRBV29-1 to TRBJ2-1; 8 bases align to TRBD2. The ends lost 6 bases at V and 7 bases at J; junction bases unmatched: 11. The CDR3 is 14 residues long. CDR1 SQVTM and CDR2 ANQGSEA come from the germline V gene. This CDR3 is CSVTRGLARNEQFF. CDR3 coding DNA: TGCAGCGTAACCAGAGGACTAGCTAGGAATGAGCAGTTCTTC.

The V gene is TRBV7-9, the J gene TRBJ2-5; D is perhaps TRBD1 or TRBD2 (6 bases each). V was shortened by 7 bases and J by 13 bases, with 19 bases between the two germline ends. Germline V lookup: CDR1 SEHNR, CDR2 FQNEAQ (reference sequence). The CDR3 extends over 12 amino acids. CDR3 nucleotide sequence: TGTGCCAGCAACTCGGAAGGGGGGTCCCCGTACTTC. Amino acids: CASNSEGGSPYF.

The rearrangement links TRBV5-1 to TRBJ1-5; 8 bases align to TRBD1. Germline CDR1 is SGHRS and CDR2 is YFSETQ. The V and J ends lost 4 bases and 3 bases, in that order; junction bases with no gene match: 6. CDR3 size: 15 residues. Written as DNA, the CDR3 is TGCGCCAGCAGCGCGACAGGGGCGACCAATCAGCCCCAGCATTTT. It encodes CASSATGATNQPQHF. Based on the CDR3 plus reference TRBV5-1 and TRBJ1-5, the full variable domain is KAGVTQTPRYLIKTRGQQVTLSCSPISGHRSVSWYQQTPGQGLQFLFEYFSETQRNKGNFPGRFSGRQFSNSRSEMNVSTLELGDSALYLCASSATGATNQPQHFGDGTRLSIL.

Here the CDR3 DNA reads TGTGCCTGGTCGACAGGGGCTCAGCCCCAGCATTTT. Translated: CAWSTGAQPQHF. The rearrangement links TRBV30 to TRBJ1-5, with 8 bases aligning to TRBD1. Trimming at V came to 5 bases and at J to 6 bases, leaving 3 bases not matched to a gene. The CDR3 length is 12 residues. Germline CDR1 is GTSNPN and CDR2 is SVGIG (reference sequence).

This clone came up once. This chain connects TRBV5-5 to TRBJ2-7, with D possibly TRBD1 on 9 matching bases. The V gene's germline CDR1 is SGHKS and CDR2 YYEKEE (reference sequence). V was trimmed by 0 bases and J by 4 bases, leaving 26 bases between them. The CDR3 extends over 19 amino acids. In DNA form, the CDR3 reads TGTGCCAGCAGCTTGGAAGGACAGGGGATAAGCGGGAGAAGGTACGAGCAGTACTTC. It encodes CASSLEGQGISGRRYEQYF.

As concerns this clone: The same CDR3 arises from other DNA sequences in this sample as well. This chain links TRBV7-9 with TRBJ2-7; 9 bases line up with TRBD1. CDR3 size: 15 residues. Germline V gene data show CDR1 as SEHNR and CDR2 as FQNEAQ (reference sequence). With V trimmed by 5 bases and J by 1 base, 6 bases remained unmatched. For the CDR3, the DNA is TGTGCCAGCAGCCCCTGGACAGGGGATTCCTACGAGCAGTACTTC. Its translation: CASSPWTGDSYEQYF.

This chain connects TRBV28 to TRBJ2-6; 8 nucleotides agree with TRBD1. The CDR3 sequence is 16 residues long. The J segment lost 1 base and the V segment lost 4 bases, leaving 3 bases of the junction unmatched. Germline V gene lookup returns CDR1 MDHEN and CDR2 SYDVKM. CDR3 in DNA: TGTGCCAGCAGTTCGACAGGGGCATCTGGGGCCAACGTCCTGACTTTC. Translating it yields CASSSTGASGANVLTF.